This entry describes one T cell receptor (beta chain). The antigen remains unidentified. The sample comes from a study of cytomegalovirus exposure and HLA in healthy donors. Overall study context: Most donors, roughly 84% of more than 300 genotyped, fell in the Caucasian-associated ancestry cluster. Study-wide points: In a later analysis, V- and J-gene trimming of beta chains associated with a DCLRE1C missense variant, replicated independently. In vitro experiments confirmed that three CMV-associated chains were specific for CMV antigens. Most sequenced TCRs were rare (though some public TCRs occurred in many donors).

Amplification used 60 Vbeta primers and 13 Jbeta primers. TCRdb keeps only in-frame clones here, not all; method: immunoSEQ multiplex PCR. In the table there are approximately 100,000 clones, roughly four fifths of which are singletons. Germline V gene sequence: CDR1 LNHDA, CDR2 SQIVND (reference sequence). This CDR3 comprises 12 residues. V lost 3 bases and J lost 6, with 8 bases in between. This TCR derives from a human donor in good health. Sequencing was performed on PBMCs. V is TRBV19 and J is TRBJ1-1, with a tentative D call TRBD1 (5 bases). This chain's CDR3 is CASSIRGAEAFF. The DNA of the CDR3 is TGTGCCAGTAGTATTCGGGGGGCTGAAGCTTTCTTT.